Given below is one T cell receptor beta chain in context. The CDR3 covers 17 residues. Germline-derived CDR1 and CDR2 are SGHVS and FQNEAQ. The J segment lost 4 bases and the V segment lost 2 bases, leaving 9 bases of the junction unmatched. The RNA, roughly 0.5 to 1 ug, was put through reverse transcription using random hexamers. TCRdb recomputed calls from the immunoSEQ multiplex PCR reads with MiXCR, one row per CDR3 protein. The sample yields approximately 110,000 distinct CDR3 sequences, 85% to 95% seen once. The sample belongs to a study of CD8 T cells in Susac syndrome. Sequencing was carried out using CD8+ T cells from PBMCs. V is TRBV7-8 and J is TRBJ1-5; TRBD1 matches 9 bases. The TCR sequence derives from a human donor with multiple sclerosis. In nucleotides, the CDR3 is TGTGCCAGCAGCTTAAGCGACAGGGGGGGAAGGAATCAGCCCCAGCATTTT. Translated, it gives CASSLSDRGGRNQPQHF.